Described below is a single TCR beta chain sequence and its context. The entry originates in a study of blood T cell repertoires in COVID-19. Study background: Acute-phase and convalescent COVID-19 samples originated in the United States, Italy and Spain. T cells, B-cell-depleted T cells, or PBMCs provided the cDNA or gDNA that served as material.

Authors' processing steps: Amplifying reference gene primers gave estimates of nucleated cell counts. TCRdb's copy holds only in-frame clones and misses some; the assay was immunoSEQ multiplex PCR. The V and J calls and clone size come from that table; D and trimming were worked out from the DNA. Here the sample spans roughly 250,000 clones, approximately 85% being singletons. This CDR3 has 23 residues. Sequencing used peripheral blood. The chain links TRBV12-1 to TRBJ2-1; whether TRBD1, the table's D call, matches the DNA was not checked. TRBV12-1 is tagged as a pseudogene. This TCR was sampled from a woman aged 25-40 years with acute or convalescent COVID-19. Here the CDR3 reads CASSRIQIKDRPSWAVPYNEQFF. CDR3 nucleotide sequence: TGTGCCAGCAGCCGAATACAGATTAAAGACAGGCCCAGTTGGGCGGTACCCTACAATGAGCAGTTCTTC.